The clone carrying this T cell receptor beta chain was observed a single time. Its antigen is not known. This sample stems from a study of CD8 T cells in Susac syndrome. With 3 bases clipped from V and 2 bases from J, the junction kept 2 bases outside the gene matches. Germline V gene data show CDR1 as MNHEY and CDR2 as SMNVEV (reference sequence). CDR3 length equals 15 residues. The CD8+ and CD4+ T cells were isolated magnetically using a negative isolation approach, whereas the TEMRA cells were enriched by FACS. General study findings and limits: Regarding the TCR sequencing and HLA analysis, the study admitted that a relatively small number of individuals were involved.

Random-hexamer reverse transcription was applied to about 0.45 to 1 ug RNA. Amplification of TCR beta CDR3 was carried out by immunoSEQ multiplex PCR, which covered 54 Vbeta and 13 Jbeta segments. In TCRdb, the immunoSEQ multiplex PCR reads were re-called with MiXCR into one record per CDR3 protein. This sample has 250,000 to 300,000 distinct CDR3 sequences, with around 89% found just once. The rearrangement joins TRBV27 to TRBJ2-1; 9 positions match TRBD2. The TCR comes from a human donor with multiple sclerosis. The specimen was CD8+ T cells from PBMCs. The CDR3 region has the DNA TGTGCCAGCAGTTTTACTAGCGGGCCCTACAATGAGCAGTTCTTC. Amino acid sequence: CASSFTSGPYNEQFF.